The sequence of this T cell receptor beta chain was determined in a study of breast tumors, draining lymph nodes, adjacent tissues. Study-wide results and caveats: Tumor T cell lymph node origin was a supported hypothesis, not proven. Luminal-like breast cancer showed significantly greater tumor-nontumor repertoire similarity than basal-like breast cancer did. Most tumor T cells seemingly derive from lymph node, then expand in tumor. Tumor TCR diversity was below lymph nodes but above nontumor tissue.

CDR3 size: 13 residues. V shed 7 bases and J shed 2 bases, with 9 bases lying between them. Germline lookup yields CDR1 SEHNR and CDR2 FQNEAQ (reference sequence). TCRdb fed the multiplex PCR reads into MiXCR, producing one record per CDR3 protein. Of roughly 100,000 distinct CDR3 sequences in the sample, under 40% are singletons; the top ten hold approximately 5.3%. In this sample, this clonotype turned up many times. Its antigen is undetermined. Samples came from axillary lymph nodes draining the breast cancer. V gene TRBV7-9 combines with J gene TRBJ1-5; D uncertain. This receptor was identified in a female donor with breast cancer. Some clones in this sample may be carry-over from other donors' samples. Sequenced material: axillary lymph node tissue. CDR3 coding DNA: TGTGCCAGCAATGAAGACGGCAATCAGCCCCAGCATTTT. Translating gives CASNEDGNQPQHF.